This passage covers 10 T cell receptor beta chains from one sample sequenced in a study of blood T cell repertoires in COVID-19 (dated by TCRdb to about 2020). The library was obtained by the immunoSEQ multiplex PCR assay. TCRdb re-hosts the immuneACCESS table, in-frame sequences only. Its copies lack some clones; in the studies checked, an unresolved V gene accounts for under half of them, and the cause for the rest is not known. The sample records roughly 440,000 clones, 70% to 90% of which are singletons. Clones ranked in the top ten supply roughly an eighth of the sample. Sequenced input: peripheral blood. The receptor source for this set is a woman in her forties or fifties with COVID-19, enrolled during active disease.

The chain has TRBV7-8 and TRBJ2-2, with 11 bases that match TRBD1. The J segment lost 5 bases and the V segment lost 2 bases, leaving 10 bases of the junction unmatched. The CDR3 contains 18 residues. Germline assignment: CDR1 SGHVS and CDR2 FQNEAQ. The CDR3 nucleotides read TGTGCCAGCAGCTTAAGAATTTGGGGACAGGGGGGGACCGGGGAGCTGTTTTTT. Translation: CASSLRIWGQGGTGELFF.

This sequence joins TRBV18 and TRBJ1-1; D possibly corresponds to TRBD1 (5 bases). CDR1 and CDR2 from the germline V gene are KGHSH and LQKENI. Trimming left V 4 bases short and J 4 bases short, with 16 bases between. The CDR3 has 15 residues. The CDR3 DNA is TGTGCCAGCTCACGACTAGTCGACAGTCTCACTGAAGCTTTCTTT. Translation: CASSRLVDSLTEAFF.

The chain couples TRBV6-5 to TRBJ1-4; TRBD1 matches at 7 bases. This CDR3 region has 14 residues. Germline loops: CDR1 MNHEY, CDR2 SVGAGI. V was pared by 5 bases and J by 4 bases, with 4 bases of the junction left unmatched. DNA of the CDR3: TGTGCCAGCAGTAGACAGGGTCGTAATGAAAAACTGTTTTTT. Protein product: CASSRQGRNEKLFF.

In its sample, this clone was seen a few times. CDR3 sequence: CASRPPKGHPNYGYTF. Here the CDR3 DNA reads TGTGCCAGCAGACCTCCTAAGGGACATCCCAACTATGGCTACACCTTC. This rearrangement joins TRBV27 to TRBJ1-2; possible D gene TRBD1, 6 bases. V lost 6 bases and J lost 2, with 19 bases in between. CDR1 MNHEY and CDR2 SMNVEV come from the germline V gene (reference sequence). CDR3 length: 16 residues.

This clone was seen a single time. V gene TRBV27 combines with J gene TRBJ2-1; TRBD1 might be the D (6 bases). CDR3 length equals 16 residues. From germline, CDR1 is MNHEY and CDR2 SMNVEV (reference sequence). V was trimmed by 5 bases and J by 6 bases, leaving 20 bases between them. DNA of the CDR3: TGTGCCAGCAGTCCCTCCGCAGGGGCGGGCATCAATGAGCAGTTCTTC. Translated, it gives CASSPSAGAGINEQFF.

Here the CDR3 reads CATAGGPGANVLTF. The CDR3 region has the DNA TGTGCCACGGCGGGGGGACCTGGGGCCAACGTCCTGACTTTC. The rearrangement joins TRBV27 to TRBJ2-6; 8 bases match TRBD2. V lost 10 bases, J lost 2 bases, and 4 bases stayed unmatched. The CDR3 covers 14 residues. Germline CDR1 MNHEY, CDR2 SMNVEV (reference sequence).

This clone was seen only once. The rearrangement joins TRBV23-1 to TRBJ1-2; 9 bases line up with TRBD1. TRBV23-1 is an open reading frame whose function is uncertain. The CDR3 has 17 amino acids. Unmatched junction bases numbered 15, after V lost 2 bases and J lost 8 bases. For the CDR3, the DNA is TGCGCCAGCAGTCAACCTCCGGGGACAGGGAAGGGTGGCGGCTACACCTTC. Amino acids: CASSQPPGTGKGGGYTF.

The table lists this clone with a few counts. The rearrangement uses TRBV10-3 and TRBJ2-1, with 7 bases matching TRBD2. This CDR3 comprises 16 residues. The V and J ends lost 6 bases and 8 bases, in that order; junction bases with no gene match: 16. The germline V gene encodes CDR1 ENHRY and CDR2 SYGVKD. CDR3 DNA sequence: TGTGCCATCAGCGGGTTGGGACTACCGCAGGGCGATGAGCAGTTCTTC. It yields the protein CAISGLGLPQGDEQFF.

This chain connects TRBV5-4 to TRBJ1-1; 9 nucleotides match TRBD1. The CDR3 spans 17 residues. V was pared by 3 bases and J by 5 bases, with 14 bases of the junction left unmatched. Germline loops: CDR1 SGHNT, CDR2 YYREEE (reference sequence). CDR3 sequence (DNA): TGTGCCAGCAGCTCACCGGGACAGGGCCCGGGGAAAACTGAAGCTTTCTTT. This gives the protein CASSSPGQGPGKTEAFF.

The chain is built from TRBV2 and TRBJ1-2; D unresolved. This CDR3 is 14 amino acids long. Germline CDR1 reads SNHLY; CDR2 reads FYNNEI. V gave up 0 bases and J gave up 8 bases, with 13 bases separating them. The CDR3: CASSEAAFGVGYTF. CDR3 DNA sequence: TGTGCCAGCAGTGAAGCTGCCTTCGGGGTAGGCTACACCTTC.